Listed below are T cell receptor beta chains from one sample, sequenced in a study of B cell selection in AIRE deficiency. Clones were sequenced by immunoSEQ multiplex PCR, and TCRdb holds only the in-frame ones, with some missing. Of some 14,000 clones listed, approximately 94% are singletons. Material for sequencing was Tregs sorted from PBMCs. The origin of the receptors is a human donor with AIRE deficiency. CDR3s include the opening cysteine and the closing phenylalanine or tryptophan. The D gene is left open where the match is weak. The size of a clone is reported for some rows only, either as once, few or many, or as a class for expanded clones.

TRBJ1-4,-,TRBD1,TRBV6-6,14,TGTGCCAGCAGTTACAGGGGGCAGGGTGAAAAACTGTTTTTT,CASSYRGQGEKLFF
TRBJ2-1,-,-,TRBV7-2,16,TGTGCCAGCAGCGCCTCGACACTATTCTCCTACAATGAGCAGTTCTTC,CASSASTLFSYNEQFF
TRBJ2-7,-,TRBD2,TRBV4-1,17,TGCGCCAGCAGCCAAGGGCTAGGGACTAGCGAGACCTACGAGCAGTACTTC,CASSQGLGTSETYEQYF
TRBJ1-6,-,TRBD1,TRBV27,19,TGTGCCAGCAGTGCCGACCCAAGGGACAGTCGGTTTTATAATTCACCCCTCCACTTT,CASSADPRDSRFYNSPLHF
TRBJ1-3,-,-,TRBV5-1,11,TGCGCCAGCAGCTTAGGTTGGCAGGAGTATTTT,CASSLGWQEYF
TRBJ2-1,-,TRBD2,TRBV5-1,16,TGCGCCAGCAGCTCCCTAGCGGAAGTGGACTACAATGAGCAGTTCTTC,CASSSLAEVDYNEQFF
TRBJ2-1,once,-,TRBV7-2,11,TGTGCCAGCAGGGGCGGCGGGGAGCAGTTCTTC,CASRGGGEQFF
TRBJ2-2,-,-,TRBV7-2,16,TGTGCCAGCAGCTTAGCGAGGGGAAGAGGCACCGGGGAGCTGTTTTTT,CASSLARGRGTGELFF
TRBJ1-1,-,-,TRBV21-1,13,TGTGCCAGTAGGACAGGGGCGAACACTGAAGCTTTCTTT,CASRTGANTEAFF
TRBJ2-7,-,-,TRBV5-4,14,TGTGCCAGCAGCTTGGGCGGGAAGACCTACGAGCAGTACTTC,CASSLGGKTYEQYF
TRBJ2-3,-,TRBD2,TRBV5-1,17,TGCGCCAGCAGCTTGGTCCGACTAGCGGGAGGCCAAGATACGCAGTATTTT,CASSLVRLAGGQDTQYF
TRBJ1-5,-,-,TRBV5-6,15,TGTGCCAGCAGCTTGGCTCGGGGCGGCAATCAGCCCCAGCATTTT,CASSLARGGNQPQHF
TRBJ2-7,-,-,TRBV11-2,13,TGTGCCAGCAGCTTAGAGGGGACGAGAGAGCAGTACTTC,CASSLEGTREQYF
TRBJ2-7,once,TRBD1,TRBV6-5,12,TGTGCCAGCAGAAGCAGGGGGCGCGAGCAGTACTTC,CASRSRGREQYF
TRBJ1-6,-,-,TRBV27,14,TGTGCCAGCAGTTTAGGGCAGTATAATTCACCCCTCCACTTT,CASSLGQYNSPLHF
TRBJ1-6,once,TRBD1,TRBV7-9,15,TGTGCCAGCAGCTTAGCGGAGACAGGGGCTTCACCCCTCCACTTT,CASSLAETGASPLHF
TRBJ2-1,-,TRBD2,TRBV19,12,TGTGCCAGTAGTACTCCCGGGACTAAGCAAGTCTTC,CASSTPGTKQVF
TRBJ2-4,-,-,TRBV6-1,15,TGTGCCAGCAGTGAGAGGGGACCCCGGGGGAACATTCAGTACTTC,CASSERGPRGNIQYF
TRBJ1-1,-,-,TRBV5-1,17,TGCGCCAGCAGCTTCCTAAATCCGACAGATTTGAACACTGAAGCTTTCTTT,CASSFLNPTDLNTEAFF
TRBJ2-3,-,TRBD2,TRBV15,17,TGTGCCACCAGCACTTTTAGCGGGAGGGCCCTGGGAGATACGCAGTATTTT,CATSTFSGRALGDTQYF
TRBJ2-1,once,-,TRBV18,13,TGTGCCAGCTTACGGGACGGCTACAATGAGCAGTTCTTC,CASLRDGYNEQFF
TRBJ1-5,-,TRBD1,TRBV7-8,17,TGTGCCAGCAGACAGGGACAGGGGCCTTATAGCAATCAGCCCCAGCATTTT,CASRQGQGPYSNQPQHF
TRBJ1-6,-,-,TRBV20-1,11,TGCAGTGCTAGGCGGGATTCACCCCTCCACTTT,CSARRDSPLHF
TRBJ2-7,few,-,TRBV6-5,14,TGTGCCAGCAGCCCCTTTGCGGGGACCTACGAGCAGTACTTC,CASSPFAGTYEQYF
TRBJ2-1,once,-,TRBV9,17,TGTGCCAGCAGCACCAGGCGGGACTCCGGCGTTTACAATGAGCAGTTCTTC,CASSTRRDSGVYNEQFF
TRBJ2-5,-,-,TRBV19,12,TGTGCCAGTAGTACAGGGGACATCACCCAGTACTTC,CASSTGDITQYF
TRBJ1-4,-,-,TRBV19,17,TGTGCCAGTAGTAATTTTTGGGAATTCCTTGGAAATGAAAAACTGTTTTTT,CASSNFWEFLGNEKLFF
TRBJ1-2,once,TRBD1,TRBV9,18,TGTGCCAGCAGCGTTCATAAGGGGGGGACAGGGTCTGTCTATGGCTACACCTTC,CASSVHKGGTGSVYGYTF
TRBJ2-1,medium-sized,TRBD2,TRBV5-1,15,TGCGCCAGCAGCTTGAGCTTAGCGGGAGGGAATGAGCAGTTCTTC,CASSLSLAGGNEQFF
TRBJ1-1,few,TRBD1,TRBV5-1,16,TGCGCCAGCAGCCCTGGACAGGGGGCTTGGGTCACTGAAGCTTTCTTT,CASSPGQGAWVTEAFF
TRBJ1-5,-,-,TRBV2,17,TGTGCCAGCAGTGAAGCGGGAGCAGGCTATAGCAATCAGCCCCAGCATTTT,CASSEAGAGYSNQPQHF
TRBJ2-7,-,TRBD2,TRBV7-2,15,TGTGCCAGCAGCTCCTATAGCGGGTATTCCTACGAGCAGTACTTC,CASSSYSGYSYEQYF
TRBJ1-1,-,TRBD1,TRBV18,14,TGTGCCAGCTCACCCTGGCAGGGGGACACTGAAGCTTTCTTT,CASSPWQGDTEAFF
TRBJ1-2,-,TRBD1,TRBV2,14,TGTGCCAGCAGGAGGGGGGGACAGTCCTATGGCTACACCTTC,CASRRGGQSYGYTF
TRBJ1-4,-,TRBD1,TRBV4-3,16,TGCGCCAGCAGCCCATTTATCACAGGGGGTTGGGAAAAACTGTTTTTT,CASSPFITGGWEKLFF
TRBJ2-7,-,TRBD1,TRBV7-3,14,TGTGCCAGCAGCCCCGGGACAGGGAGGTACGAGCAGTACTTC,CASSPGTGRYEQYF
TRBJ1-2,-,-,TRBV6-5,15,TGTGCCACCGCAGGTGGAGGCAGACCTAACTATGGCTACACCTTC,CATAGGGRPNYGYTF
TRBJ1-1,-,-,TRBV10-3,15,TGTGCCATCAGTGATAGTGCGACGGCGAACACTGAAGCTTTCTTT,CAISDSATANTEAFF
TRBJ1-5,-,-,TRBV6-6,13,TGTGCCAGCAGTTACGCGGGTTCTCAGCCCCAGCATTTT,CASSYAGSQPQHF
TRBJ1-2,-,-,TRBV10-2,13,TGCGCCAGCAGTGACAGGGGAAGGGGTGGCTACACCTTC,CASSDRGRGGYTF
TRBJ2-5,-,-,TRBV5-1,17,TGCGCCAGCAGCTTGGTAGGGACTCCGCTGCTTCAAGAGACCCAGTACTTC,CASSLVGTPLLQETQYF
TRBJ2-5,-,TRBD2,TRBV5-1,15,TGCGCCAGCAGCTTCGGGACTAGAGTTATGGAGACCCAGTACTTC,CASSFGTRVMETQYF
TRBJ2-1,-,-,TRBV19,14,TGTGCCAGTAGGTCAAGTTATTCCAACAATGAGCAGTTCTTC,CASRSSYSNNEQFF
TRBJ2-1,-,-,TRBV5-1,15,TGCGCCAGCAGCTTCGGAGGGCCCTCCTACAATGAGCAGTTCTTC,CASSFGGPSYNEQFF
TRBJ2-3,-,-,TRBV7-8,13,TGTGCCAGCAACTTAGGGAGCACCGATACGCAGTATTTT,CASNLGSTDTQYF
TRBJ2-7,once,TRBD2,TRBV5-4,18,TGTGCCAGCAGCCCGACGGGGCTTGGCGGGAGTACAGGCGACGAGCAGTACTTC,CASSPTGLGGSTGDEQYF
TRBJ1-1,-,-,TRBV5-1,13,TGCGCCAGCAGCTTAGGAAGGAACACTGAAGCTTTCTTT,CASSLGRNTEAFF
TRBJ2-3,-,-,TRBV18,12,TGTGCCACGAGGGGGACCCCAGATACGCAGTATTTT,CATRGTPDTQYF
TRBJ1-1,once,-,TRBV21-1,11,TGTGGGAGGGGAGCGAACACTGAAGCTTTCTTT,CGRGANTEAFF
TRBJ2-6,-,-,TRBV11-2,18,TGTGCCAGTACAACAAATCGCCCGGGGGCGCGCGGGGCCAACGTCCTGACTTTC,CASTTNRPGARGANVLTF
TRBJ2-5,-,-,TRBV9,13,TGTGCCAGCAGCGGCCTAGGGCGAGAGACCCAGTACTTC,CASSGLGRETQYF